This T cell receptor (beta chain) is from a study of T cell changes during pregnancy in multiple sclerosis. This CDR3 region has 13 residues. Germline V lookup: CDR1 ENHRY, CDR2 SYGVKD. Trimming cost V 6 bases and J 2 bases; bases outside gene matches: 3. The data were produced by immunoSEQ multiplex PCR, yet TCRdb's version contains in-frame clones alone and is incomplete. The table includes 35,000 to 45,000 clones, around 90% detected once. Material: CD4+ T cells from peripheral blood mononuclear cells, obtained in the first trimester of pregnancy. The genes are TRBV10-3 and TRBJ2-7, with TRBD2 matching over 8 bases. This sequence originates from a female donor with multiple sclerosis, enrolled in a pregnancy study. CDR3 nucleotides: TGTGCCATCAGACCGGGGGGGACCTACGAGCAGTACTTC. Translation gives CAIRPGGTYEQYF.